Each of the 8 T cell receptor beta chains below was sequenced from the same sample in a study of monozygotic twins with inflammatory bowel disease. One entry per CDR3 protein, without DNA, is what TCRdb gives after re-calling the 5' RACE reads. This sample's clone table lists around 220,000 distinct CDR3 sequences. The specimen was blood. These receptors were collected from a human donor with ulcerative colitis or Crohn's disease, or a healthy co-twin of an affected twin (not recorded which).

This chain uses TRBV5-1 with TRBJ2-5. Germline V gene sequence: CDR1 SGHRS, CDR2 YFSETQ. CDR3 length: 13 amino acids. CDR3 sequence reads: CASRAGNQETQYF. The full variable domain, rest sourced from reference TRBV5-1 and TRBJ2-5, is KAGVTQTPRYLIKTRGQQVTLSCSPISGHRSVSWYQQTPGQGLQFLFEYFSETQRNKGNFPGRFSGRQFSNSRSEMNVSTLELGDSALYLCASRAGNQETQYFGPGTRLLVL.

This chain's CDR3 is CASSLTGLSDTQYF. The V call is TRBV7-2, the J call TRBJ2-3; the TCRdb call, TRBD1, lacks DNA for checking. CDR3 length equals 14 residues. Germline V gene data show CDR1 as SGHTA and CDR2 as FQGNSA.

The chain is built from TRBV19 and TRBJ2-1; TCRdb indicates TRBD1, and absent DNA this call remains unverified. This CDR3 region has 12 residues. CDR1 and CDR2 (germline): LNHDA, SQIVND (reference sequence). The CDR3 spells CASGTQYNEQFF.

The CDR3 region is CASSVGQGATEAFF. The chain recombines TRBV5-1 with TRBJ1-1; TCRdb's assignment of TRBD1 cannot be checked, as there is no DNA. The CDR3 is made up of 14 amino acids. Germline V gives CDR1 SGHRS, CDR2 YFSETQ.

The V gene is TRBV20-1, the J gene TRBJ1-5; the TRBD1 assignment by TCRdb is unverifiable without DNA. The CDR3 has 15 residues. From germline, CDR1 is DFQATT and CDR2 SNEGSKA (reference sequence). The chain's CDR3 is CSARDGTAKNQPQHF.

V gene TRBV6-5 combines with J gene TRBJ2-5. The CDR3 is 16 amino acids. The germline V gene encodes CDR1 MNHEY and CDR2 SVGAGI. The CDR3 is CASSYSNLGIQETQYF.

The rearrangement links TRBV12-3 or TRBV12-4 to TRBJ2-3; the TCRdb call, TRBD1, lacks DNA for checking. CDR3 size: 16 residues. The CDR3 loop is CASSFARDRGRDTQYF.

This chain uses TRBV5-1 with TRBJ1-5; TCRdb proposes TRBD1, but this gene call is untestable without DNA. The CDR3 covers 15 residues. Germline values: CDR1 SGHRS, CDR2 YFSETQ. This chain's CDR3 is CASSFDGKGNQPQHF. The whole variable domain, remainder taken from reference TRBV5-1 and TRBJ1-5, is KAGVTQTPRYLIKTRGQQVTLSCSPISGHRSVSWYQQTPGQGLQFLFEYFSETQRNKGNFPGRFSGRQFSNSRSEMNVSTLELGDSALYLCASSFDGKGNQPQHFGDGTRLSIL.